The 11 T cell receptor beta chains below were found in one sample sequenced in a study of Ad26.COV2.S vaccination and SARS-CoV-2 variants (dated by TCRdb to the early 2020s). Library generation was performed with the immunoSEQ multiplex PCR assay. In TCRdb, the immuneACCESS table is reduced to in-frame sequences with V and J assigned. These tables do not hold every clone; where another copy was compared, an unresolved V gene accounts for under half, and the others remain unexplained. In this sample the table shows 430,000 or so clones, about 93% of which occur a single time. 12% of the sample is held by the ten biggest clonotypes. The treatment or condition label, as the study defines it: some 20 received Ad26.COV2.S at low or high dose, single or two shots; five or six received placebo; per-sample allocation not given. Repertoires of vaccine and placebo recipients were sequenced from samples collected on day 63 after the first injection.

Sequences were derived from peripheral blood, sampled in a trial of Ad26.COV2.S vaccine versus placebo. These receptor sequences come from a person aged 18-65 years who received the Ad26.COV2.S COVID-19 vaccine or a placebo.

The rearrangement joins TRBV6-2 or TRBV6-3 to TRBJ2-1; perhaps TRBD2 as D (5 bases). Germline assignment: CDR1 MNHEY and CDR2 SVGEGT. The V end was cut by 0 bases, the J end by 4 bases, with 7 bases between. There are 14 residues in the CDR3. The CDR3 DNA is TGTGCCAGCAGTTACTCCGAGGGTTACAATGAGCAGTTCTTC. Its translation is CASSYSEGYNEQFF.

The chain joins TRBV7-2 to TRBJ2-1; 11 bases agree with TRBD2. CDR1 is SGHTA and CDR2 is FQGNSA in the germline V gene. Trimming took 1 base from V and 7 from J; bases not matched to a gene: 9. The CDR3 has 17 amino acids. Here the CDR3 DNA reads TGTGCCAGCAGCTTAGTCTCCTTAGCGGGAGGGCGAAATGAGCAGTTCTTC. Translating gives CASSLVSLAGGRNEQFF.

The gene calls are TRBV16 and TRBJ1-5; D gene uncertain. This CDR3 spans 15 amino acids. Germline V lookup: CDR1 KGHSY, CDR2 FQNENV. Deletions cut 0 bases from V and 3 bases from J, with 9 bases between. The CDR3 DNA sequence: TGTGCCAGCAGCCAATCTCGACCGCTCAATCAGCCCCAGCATTTT. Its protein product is CASSQSRPLNQPQHF.

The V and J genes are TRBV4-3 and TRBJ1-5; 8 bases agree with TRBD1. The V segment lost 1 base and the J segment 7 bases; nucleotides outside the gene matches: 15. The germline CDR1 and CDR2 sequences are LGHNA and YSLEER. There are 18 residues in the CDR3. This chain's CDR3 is CASSQGRVVDRARQPQHF. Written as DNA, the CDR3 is TGCGCCAGCAGCCAAGGGCGCGTAGTGGACAGGGCGAGACAGCCCCAGCATTTT.

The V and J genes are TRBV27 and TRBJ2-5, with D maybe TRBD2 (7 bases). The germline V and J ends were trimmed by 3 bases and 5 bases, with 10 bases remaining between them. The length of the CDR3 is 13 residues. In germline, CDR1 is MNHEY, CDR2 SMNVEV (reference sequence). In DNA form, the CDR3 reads TGTGCCAGCAGTTTGTGGGGGGGCGAGACCCAGTACTTC. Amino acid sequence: CASSLWGGETQYF.

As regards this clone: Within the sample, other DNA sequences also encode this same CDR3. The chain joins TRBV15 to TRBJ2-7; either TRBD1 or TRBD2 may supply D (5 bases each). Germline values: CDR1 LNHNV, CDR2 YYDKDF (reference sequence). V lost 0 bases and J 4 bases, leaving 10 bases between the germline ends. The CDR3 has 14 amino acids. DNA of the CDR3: TGTGCCACCAGCAGAGACCGGGGCCCGTACGAGCAGTACTTC. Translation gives CATSRDRGPYEQYF.

CDR3 nucleotide sequence: TGCGCCAGCAGCTTTGGACAGACTTCCTACAATGAGCAGTTCTTC. Protein product: CASSFGQTSYNEQFF. The gene calls are TRBV5-1 and TRBJ2-1; tentatively, D is TRBD1 (6 bases). The CDR3 is 15 residues long. Germline values: CDR1 SGHRS, CDR2 YFSETQ. Trimming pared 2 bases from V and 1 base from J, leaving 10 bases between.

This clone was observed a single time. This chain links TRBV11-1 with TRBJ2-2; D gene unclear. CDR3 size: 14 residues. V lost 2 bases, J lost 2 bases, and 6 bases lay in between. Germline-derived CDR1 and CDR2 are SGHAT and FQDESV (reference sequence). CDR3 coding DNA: TGTGCCAGCAGCTTACTCGGAAACACCGGGGAGCTGTTTTTT. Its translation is CASSLLGNTGELFF.

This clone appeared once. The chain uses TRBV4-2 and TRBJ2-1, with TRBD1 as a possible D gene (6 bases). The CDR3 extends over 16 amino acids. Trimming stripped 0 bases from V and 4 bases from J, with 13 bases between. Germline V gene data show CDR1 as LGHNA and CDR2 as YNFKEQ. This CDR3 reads CASSQEPQGRYNEQFF. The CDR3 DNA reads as TGTGCCAGCAGCCAAGAGCCACAGGGAAGGTACAATGAGCAGTTCTTC.

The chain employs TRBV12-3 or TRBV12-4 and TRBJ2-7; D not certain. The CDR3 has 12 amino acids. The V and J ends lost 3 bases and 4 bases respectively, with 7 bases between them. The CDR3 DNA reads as TGTGCCAGCAGTTTTGGCTATTACGAGCAGTACTTC. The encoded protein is CASSFGYYEQYF.

Here the CDR3 reads CASSASIYWTTDGYTF. The CDR3 DNA sequence: TGTGCCAGCAGTGCATCTATTTATTGGACGACAGATGGCTACACCTTC. The chain uses TRBV25-1 and TRBJ1-2, with D tentatively TRBD1 (5 bases). In germline, CDR1 is MGHDK, CDR2 SYGVNS. CDR3 length: 16 amino acids. Trimming cost V 4 bases and J 6 bases, with 21 bases left between them.